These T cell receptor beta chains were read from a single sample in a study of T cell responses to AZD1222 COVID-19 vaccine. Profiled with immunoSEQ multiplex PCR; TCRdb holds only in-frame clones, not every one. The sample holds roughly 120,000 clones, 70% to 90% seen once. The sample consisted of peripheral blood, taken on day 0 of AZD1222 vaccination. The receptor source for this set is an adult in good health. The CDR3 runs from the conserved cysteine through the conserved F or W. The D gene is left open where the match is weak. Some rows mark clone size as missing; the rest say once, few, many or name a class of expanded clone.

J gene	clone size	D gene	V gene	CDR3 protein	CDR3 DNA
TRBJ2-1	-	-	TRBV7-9	CASSPERGGINEQFF	TGTGCCAGCAGCCCTGAGAGGGGAGGTATCAATGAGCAGTTCTTC
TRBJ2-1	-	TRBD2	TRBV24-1	CATSDLISRGGQSSYNEQFF	TGTGCCACCAGTGATTTGATCTCGCGGGGGGGACAGAGCTCCTACAATGAGCAGTTCTTC
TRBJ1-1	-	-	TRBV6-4	CASSESVNTEAFF	TGTGCCAGCAGTGAATCGGTGAACACTGAAGCTTTCTTT
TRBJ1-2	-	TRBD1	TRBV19	CASGLLGQGAGTF	TGTGCCAGTGGCCTGCTCGGACAGGGGGCGGGCACCTTC
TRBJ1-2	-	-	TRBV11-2	CASSQEQGPYGYTF	TGTGCCAGCAGCCAAGAACAGGGACCCTATGGCTACACCTTC
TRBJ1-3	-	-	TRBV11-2	CASSLAGNTIYF	TGTGCCAGCAGCTTAGCCGGAAACACCATATATTTT
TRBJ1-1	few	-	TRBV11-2	CASSFGPLNTEAFF	TGTGCCAGCAGCTTCGGCCCCCTAAACACTGAAGCTTTCTTT
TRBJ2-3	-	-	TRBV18	CASSPSTDTQYF	TGTGCCAGCTCCCCCTCCACAGATACGCAGTATTTT
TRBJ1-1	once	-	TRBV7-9	CASSLGVKMNTEAFF	TGTGCCAGCAGCTTAGGGGTGAAAATGAACACTGAAGCTTTCTTT
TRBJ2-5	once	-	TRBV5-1	CASSTGGRRDQETQYF	TGCGCCAGCAGCACGGGGGGCCGACGTGACCAAGAGACCCAGTACTTC
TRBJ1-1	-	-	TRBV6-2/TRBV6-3	CASSLTVTEAFF	TGTGCCAGCAGTCTGACTGTCACTGAAGCTTTCTTT
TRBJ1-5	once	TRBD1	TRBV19	CASRAAGTGSQPQHF	TGTGCCAGTAGGGCTGCAGGGACAGGGAGCCAGCCCCAGCATTTT
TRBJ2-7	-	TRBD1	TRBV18	CASHRGTSYEQYF	TGTGCCAGCCACAGGGGAACCTCCTACGAGCAGTACTTC
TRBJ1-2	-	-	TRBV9	CASSGRQDHNYGYTF	TGTGCCAGCAGCGGAAGACAGGATCATAACTATGGCTACACCTTC
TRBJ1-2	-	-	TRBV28	CASTPDGNYGYTF	TGTGCCAGCACCCCGGACGGGAACTATGGCTACACCTTC
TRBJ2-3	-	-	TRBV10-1	CASSDFGTTDTQYF	TGCGCCAGCAGTGACTTTGGCACCACAGATACGCAGTATTTT
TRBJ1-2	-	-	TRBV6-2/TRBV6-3	CASRPGNGYTF	TGTGCCAGCAGGCCTGGGAATGGCTACACCTTC
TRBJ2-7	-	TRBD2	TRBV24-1	CATSDAASGSSYEQYF	TGTGCCACCAGTGATGCAGCAAGCGGGAGCTCCTACGAGCAGTACTTC
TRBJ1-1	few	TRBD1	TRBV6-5	CASIRGTEAFF	TGTGCCAGTATCAGGGGGACTGAAGCTTTCTTT